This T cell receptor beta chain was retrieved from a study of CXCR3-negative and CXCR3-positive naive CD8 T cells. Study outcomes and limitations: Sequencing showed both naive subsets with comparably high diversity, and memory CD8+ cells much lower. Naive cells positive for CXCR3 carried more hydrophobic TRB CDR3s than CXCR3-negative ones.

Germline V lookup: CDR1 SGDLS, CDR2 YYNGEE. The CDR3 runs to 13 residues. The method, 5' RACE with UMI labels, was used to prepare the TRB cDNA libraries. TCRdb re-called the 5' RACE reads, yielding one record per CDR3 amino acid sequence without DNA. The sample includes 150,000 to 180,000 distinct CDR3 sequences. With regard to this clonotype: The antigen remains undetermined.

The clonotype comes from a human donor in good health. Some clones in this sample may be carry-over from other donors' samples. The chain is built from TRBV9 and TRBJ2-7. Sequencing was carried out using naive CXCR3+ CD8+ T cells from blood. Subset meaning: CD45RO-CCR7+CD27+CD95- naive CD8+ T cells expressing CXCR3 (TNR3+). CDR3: CASSVGQSYEQYF.